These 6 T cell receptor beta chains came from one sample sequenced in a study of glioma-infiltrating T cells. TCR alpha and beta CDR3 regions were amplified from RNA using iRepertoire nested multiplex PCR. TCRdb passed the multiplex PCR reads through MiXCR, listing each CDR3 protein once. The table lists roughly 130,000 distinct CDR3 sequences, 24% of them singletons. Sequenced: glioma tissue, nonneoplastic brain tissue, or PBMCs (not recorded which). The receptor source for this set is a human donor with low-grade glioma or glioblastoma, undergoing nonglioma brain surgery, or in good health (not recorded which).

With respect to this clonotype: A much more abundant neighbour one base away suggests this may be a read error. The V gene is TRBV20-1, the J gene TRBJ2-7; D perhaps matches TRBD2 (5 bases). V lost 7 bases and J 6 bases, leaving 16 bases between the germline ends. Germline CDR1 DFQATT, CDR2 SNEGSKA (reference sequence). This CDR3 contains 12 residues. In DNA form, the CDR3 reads TGCAGTGATACCGGACTGGCGTTCGAGCAGTACGTC. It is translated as CSDTGLAFEQYV.

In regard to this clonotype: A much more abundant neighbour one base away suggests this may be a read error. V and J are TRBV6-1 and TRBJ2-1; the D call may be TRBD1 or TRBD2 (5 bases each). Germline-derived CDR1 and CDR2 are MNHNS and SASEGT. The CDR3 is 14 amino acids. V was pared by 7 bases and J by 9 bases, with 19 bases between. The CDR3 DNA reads TGTGCCAGCACCCCCAGTGAGGGGTGGGGTGAGCAGTTCTTC. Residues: CASTPSEGWGEQFF.

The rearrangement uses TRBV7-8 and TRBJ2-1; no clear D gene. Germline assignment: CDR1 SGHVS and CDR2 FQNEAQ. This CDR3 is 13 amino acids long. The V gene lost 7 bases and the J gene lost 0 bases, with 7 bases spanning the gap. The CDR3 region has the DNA TGTGCCAGCATCCTAAGCTCCTACAATGAGCAGTTCTTC. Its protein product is CASILSSYNEQFF.

The CDR3: CASSYGTSNSPLHF. The CDR3, as DNA: TGTGCCAGCAGTTACGGTACGAGTAATTCACCCCTCCACTTT. The rearrangement links TRBV6-6 to TRBJ1-6; D is uncertain. V lost 2 bases and J lost 6, with 8 bases in between. CDR3 size: 14 residues. Germline assignment: CDR1 MNHNY and CDR2 SVGAGI (reference sequence).

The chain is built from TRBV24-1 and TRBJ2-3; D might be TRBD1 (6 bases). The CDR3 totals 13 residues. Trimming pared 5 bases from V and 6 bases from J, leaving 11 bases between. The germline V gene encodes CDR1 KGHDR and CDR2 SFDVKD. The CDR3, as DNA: TGTGCCACCAGTGTTCAGGGGCTGGATACGCAGTATTTT. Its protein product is CATSVQGLDTQYF.

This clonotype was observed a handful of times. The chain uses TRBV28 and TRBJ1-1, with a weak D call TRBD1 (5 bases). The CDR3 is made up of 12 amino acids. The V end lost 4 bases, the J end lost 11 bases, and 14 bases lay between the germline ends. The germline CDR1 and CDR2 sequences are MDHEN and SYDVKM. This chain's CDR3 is CASSWPGTSAFF. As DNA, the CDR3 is TGTGCCAGCAGTTGGCCAGGGACGTCGGCTTTCTTT.